These 13 T cell receptor beta chains were sequenced from one sample in a study of blood T cell repertoires in COVID-19. Produced via immunoSEQ multiplex PCR; TCRdb's table is partial and in-frame only. This sample carries about 120,000 clones, around 89% of them seen once, and the ten largest clones take approximately 30%. The sequencing sample was made of peripheral blood. The receptors come from a man between 70 and 80 years old with active or convalescent COVID-19.

The chain is built from TRBV19 and TRBJ2-7, with TRBD2 matching 9 bases. V lost 7 bases, J lost 0 bases, and 4 bases stayed unmatched. CDR3 length: 14 residues. Germline assignment: CDR1 LNHDA and CDR2 SQIVND (reference sequence). CDR3 protein: CASMASGNSYEQYF. The CDR3 DNA follows: TGTGCCAGTATGGCTAGCGGGAACTCCTACGAGCAGTACTTC.

This chain uses TRBV6-5 with TRBJ1-6, with D maybe TRBD1 (5 bases). The germline V gene has CDR1 MNHEY and CDR2 SVGAGI. This CDR3 region has 14 residues. The V gene lost 6 bases and the J gene lost 5 bases, with 11 bases spanning the gap. CDR3 DNA sequence: TGTGCCAGCAGGGTGGGACTTAATAATTCACCCCTCCACTTT. The encoded protein is CASRVGLNNSPLHF.

The chain carries TRBV12-3 or TRBV12-4 and TRBJ2-1; D unclear. The CDR3 is 12 residues long. The V end lost 6 bases, the J end lost 6 bases, and 9 bases lay between the germline ends. Written as DNA, the CDR3 is TGTGCCAGCAGACGGAGAACCAATGAGCAGTTCTTC. As protein: CASRRRTNEQFF.

The chain combines TRBV29-1 with TRBJ1-4; TRBD1 agrees at 7 bases. After removal of 0 bases from V and 4 bases from J, the junction contained 11 bases not matched to a gene. This CDR3 is 17 amino acids long. CDR1 and CDR2 (germline): SQVTM, ANQGSEA. The CDR3 reads CSVEEGDRNPNNEKLFF. The CDR3 region has the DNA TGCAGCGTTGAAGAGGGGGACAGAAACCCAAATAATGAAAAACTGTTTTTT.

The J gene is TRBJ2-2, the V gene TRBV4-1; 10 positions agree with TRBD1. There are 18 residues in the CDR3. From germline, CDR1 is MGHRA and CDR2 YSYEKL. The trim removed 3 bases at V and 6 bases at J, leaving 13 bases unmatched. CDR3: CASSQGPGQGPGAGELFF. CDR3 sequence (DNA): TGCGCCAGCAGCCAGGGACCGGGACAGGGGCCAGGGGCCGGGGAGCTGTTTTTT.

This clone appeared once. The rearrangement joins TRBV28 to TRBJ1-1, with 10 bases aligning to TRBD1. This CDR3 has 15 amino acids. Germline trimming cut 8 bases from V and 1 base from J; bases unmatched to any gene: 7. The germline gives CDR1 MDHEN, CDR2 SYDVKM. CDR3 bases: TGTGCCAGCCACAGGACAGGGGGGGGGAACACTGAAGCTTTCTTT. Translated, it gives CASHRTGGGNTEAFF.

CDR3 sequence (DNA): TGTGCCAGCAGTTTATCTGTGCTAGCGCAAAGGGACGAGCAGTACTTC. This codes for CASSLSVLAQRDEQYF. The chain carries TRBV27 and TRBJ2-7; TRBD2 is a possible D gene (6 bases). The CDR3 runs 16 residues. Germline-derived CDR1 and CDR2 are MNHEY and SMNVEV (reference sequence). V lost 0 bases, J lost 5 bases, and 17 bases lay in between.

This rearrangement joins TRBV13 to TRBJ2-3, with D possibly matching TRBD2 (6 bases). Trimming left V 3 bases short and J 2 bases short, with 15 bases between. The germline CDR1 and CDR2 sequences are PRHDT and FYEKMQ (reference sequence). The CDR3 extends over 16 amino acids. This CDR3 reads CASSFTVWEATDTQYF. CDR3 nucleotides: TGTGCCAGCAGCTTCACTGTGTGGGAGGCCACAGATACGCAGTATTTT.

The V gene is TRBV19, the J gene TRBJ1-5; D not resolved. Germline V gene data show CDR1 as LNHDA and CDR2 as SQIVND (reference sequence). V gave up 4 bases and J gave up 3 bases, with 7 bases separating them. The CDR3 is 13 residues long. CDR3 DNA: TGTGCCAGTAGTACACTTACCAATCAGCCCCAGCATTTT. Protein product: CASSTLTNQPQHF.

This sequence joins TRBV30 and TRBJ2-5; unclear D gene. Germline loops: CDR1 GTSNPN, CDR2 SVGIG (reference sequence). The CDR3 contains 11 residues. Trimming removed 0 bases from V and 4 bases from J, with 3 bases in between. In DNA, the CDR3 is TGTGCCTGGAGTGTAGCAGAGACCCAGTACTTC. It codes for CAWSVAETQYF.

The rearrangement uses TRBV6-2 or TRBV6-3 and TRBJ2-7; TRBD1 matches 12 bases. Per germline, CDR1 MNHEY and CDR2 SVGEGT. V lost 2 bases to trimming and J lost 3 bases; unmatched junction nucleotides: 2. The CDR3 is 15 amino acids. The DNA for the CDR3 is TGTGCCAGCAGTTACGGGGACAGGGGGCTCTACGAGCAGTACTTC. Its protein product is CASSYGDRGLYEQYF.

V usage is TRBV30 and J usage is TRBJ2-2; 8 bases line up with TRBD2. V lost 6 bases, J lost 2 bases, and 11 bases stayed unmatched. The CDR3 sequence is 16 residues long. Germline CDR1 is GTSNPN and CDR2 is SVGIG (reference sequence). CDR3 sequence (DNA): TGTGCCTGCCCGACAGCTTTAGCGGGAAACACCGGGGAGCTGTTTTTT. Protein: CACPTALAGNTGELFF.

The V call is TRBV7-3, the J call TRBJ1-1; 10 bases align to TRBD1. The CDR3 consists of 15 residues. Trimming removed 5 bases from V and 3 bases from J; junction bases left unmatched: 6. Looked up from germline, CDR1 is SGHTA and CDR2 is FQGTGA. The CDR3 loop is CASSLTGTGDTEAFF. CDR3 DNA sequence: TGTGCCAGCAGCCTCACCGGGACAGGGGACACTGAAGCTTTCTTT.